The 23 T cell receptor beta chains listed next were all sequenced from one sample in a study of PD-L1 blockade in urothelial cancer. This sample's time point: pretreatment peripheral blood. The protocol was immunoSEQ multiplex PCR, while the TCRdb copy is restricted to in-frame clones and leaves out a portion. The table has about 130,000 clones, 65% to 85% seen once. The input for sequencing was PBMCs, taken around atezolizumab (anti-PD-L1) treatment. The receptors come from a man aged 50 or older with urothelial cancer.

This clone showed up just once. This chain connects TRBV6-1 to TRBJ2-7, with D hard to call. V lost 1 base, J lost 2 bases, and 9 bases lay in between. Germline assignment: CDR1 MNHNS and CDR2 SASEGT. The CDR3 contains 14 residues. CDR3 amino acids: CASSEVRSPYEQYF. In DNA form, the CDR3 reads TGTGCCAGCAGTGAAGTACGGTCCCCCTACGAGCAGTACTTC.

The CDR3, as DNA: TGTGCCAGCTCACCTGAGCACACCGGGGAGCTGTTTTTT. Translated, it gives CASSPEHTGELFF. The J gene is TRBJ2-2, the V gene TRBV18; D gene unclear. Germline loops: CDR1 KGHSH, CDR2 LQKENI. V was cut by 3 bases and J by 3 bases, with 5 bases left in between. There are 13 residues in the CDR3.

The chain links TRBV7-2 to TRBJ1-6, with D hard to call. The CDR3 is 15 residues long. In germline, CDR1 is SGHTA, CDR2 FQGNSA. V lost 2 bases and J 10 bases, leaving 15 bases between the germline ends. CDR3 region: CASSLKFFGGSPLHF. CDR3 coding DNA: TGTGCCAGCAGCTTAAAGTTCTTCGGAGGATCACCCCTCCACTTT. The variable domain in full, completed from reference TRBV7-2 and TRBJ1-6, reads GAGVSQSPSNKVTEKGKDVELRCDPISGHTALYWYRQSLGQGLEFLIYFQGNSAPDKSGLPSDRFSAERTGGSVSTLTIQRTQQEDSAVYLCASSLKFFGGSPLHFGNGTRLTVT.

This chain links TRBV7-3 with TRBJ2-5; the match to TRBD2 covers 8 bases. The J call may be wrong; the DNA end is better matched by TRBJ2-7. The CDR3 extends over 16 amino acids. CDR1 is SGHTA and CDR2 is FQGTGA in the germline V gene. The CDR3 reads CASSPPGERECYEQYF. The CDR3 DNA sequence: TGTGCCAGCAGCCCCCCCGGGGAGCGGGAGTGCTACGAGCAGTACTTC.

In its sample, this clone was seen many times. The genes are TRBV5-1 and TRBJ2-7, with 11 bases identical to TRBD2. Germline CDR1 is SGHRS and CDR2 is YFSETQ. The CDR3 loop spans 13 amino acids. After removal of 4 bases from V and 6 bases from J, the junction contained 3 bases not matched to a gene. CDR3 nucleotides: TGCGCCAGCAGCACGGGGACTAGCGGCGAGCAGTACTTC. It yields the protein CASSTGTSGEQYF.

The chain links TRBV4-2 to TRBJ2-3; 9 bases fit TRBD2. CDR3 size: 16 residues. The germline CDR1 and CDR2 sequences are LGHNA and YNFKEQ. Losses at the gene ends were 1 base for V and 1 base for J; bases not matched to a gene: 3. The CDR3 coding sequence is TGTGCCAGCAGCCAAGGGGTAGCGGGGGGCACAGATACGCAGTATTTT. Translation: CASSQGVAGGTDTQYF.

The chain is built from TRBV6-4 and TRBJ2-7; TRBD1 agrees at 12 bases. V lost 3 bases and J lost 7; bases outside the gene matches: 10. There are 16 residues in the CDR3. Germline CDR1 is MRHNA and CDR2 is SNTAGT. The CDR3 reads CASSEPGTGGVGEQYF. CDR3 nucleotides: TGTGCCAGCAGTGAGCCCGGGACAGGGGGCGTAGGGGAGCAGTACTTC.

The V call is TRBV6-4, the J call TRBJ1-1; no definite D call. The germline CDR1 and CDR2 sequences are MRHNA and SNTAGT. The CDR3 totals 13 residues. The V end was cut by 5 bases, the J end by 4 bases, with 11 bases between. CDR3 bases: TGTGCCAGCAGTCTGCGAGAGGGCACTGAAGCTTTCTTT. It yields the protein CASSLREGTEAFF.

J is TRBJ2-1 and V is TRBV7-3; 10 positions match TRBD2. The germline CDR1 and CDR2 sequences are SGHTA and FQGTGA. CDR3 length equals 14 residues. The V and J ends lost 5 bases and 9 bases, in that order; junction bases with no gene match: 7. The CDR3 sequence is CASSDTSGMGEQFF. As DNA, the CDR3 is TGTGCCAGCAGCGATACTAGCGGGATGGGTGAGCAGTTCTTC. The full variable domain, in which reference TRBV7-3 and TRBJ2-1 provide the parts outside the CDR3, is GAGVSQTPSNKVTEKGKYVELRCDPISGHTALYWYRQSLGQGPEFLIYFQGTGAADDSGLPNDRFFAVRPEGSVSTLKIQRTERGDSAVYLCASSDTSGMGEQFFGPGTRLTVL.

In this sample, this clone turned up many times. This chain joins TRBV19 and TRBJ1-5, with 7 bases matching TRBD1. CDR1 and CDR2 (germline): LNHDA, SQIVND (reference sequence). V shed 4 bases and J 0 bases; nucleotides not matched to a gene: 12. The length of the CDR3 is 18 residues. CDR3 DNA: TGTGCCAGTAGTAAAGACGGGACAGTGTCCTATAGCAATCAGCCCCAGCATTTT. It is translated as CASSKDGTVSYSNQPQHF.

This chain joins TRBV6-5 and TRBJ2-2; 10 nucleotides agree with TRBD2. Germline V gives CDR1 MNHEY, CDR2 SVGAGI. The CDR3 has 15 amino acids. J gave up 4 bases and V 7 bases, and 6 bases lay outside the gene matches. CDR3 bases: TGTGCCAGCACCCCGGGACTAGCGATCACCGGGGAGCTGTTTTTT. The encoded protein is CASTPGLAITGELFF.

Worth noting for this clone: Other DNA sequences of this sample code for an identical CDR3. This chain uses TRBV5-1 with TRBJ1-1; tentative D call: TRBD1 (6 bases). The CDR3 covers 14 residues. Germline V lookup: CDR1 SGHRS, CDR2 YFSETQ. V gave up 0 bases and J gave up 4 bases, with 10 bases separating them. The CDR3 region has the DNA TGCGCCAGCAGCTTGGACAGGGTGGCCACTGAAGCTTTCTTT. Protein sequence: CASSLDRVATEAFF.

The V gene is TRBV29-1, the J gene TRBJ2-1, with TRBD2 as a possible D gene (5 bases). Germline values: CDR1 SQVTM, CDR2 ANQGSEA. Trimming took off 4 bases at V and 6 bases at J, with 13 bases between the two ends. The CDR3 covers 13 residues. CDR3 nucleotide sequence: TGCAGCGTTGTACCGGGATTCCGCAATGAGCAGTTCTTC. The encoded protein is CSVVPGFRNEQFF.

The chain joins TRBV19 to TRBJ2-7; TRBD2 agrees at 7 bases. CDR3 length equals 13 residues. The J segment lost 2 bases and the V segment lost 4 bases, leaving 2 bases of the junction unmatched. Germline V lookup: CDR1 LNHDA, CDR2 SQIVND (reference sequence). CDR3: CASSSGRTYEQYF. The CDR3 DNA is TGTGCCAGTAGTAGCGGGAGAACCTACGAGCAGTACTTC.

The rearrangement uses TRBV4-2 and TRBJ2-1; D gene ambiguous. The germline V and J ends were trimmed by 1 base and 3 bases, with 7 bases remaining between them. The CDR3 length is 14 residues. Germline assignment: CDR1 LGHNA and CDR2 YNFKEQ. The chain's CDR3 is CASSQGPGYNEQFF. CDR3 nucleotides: TGTGCCAGCAGCCAAGGCCCAGGCTACAATGAGCAGTTCTTC.

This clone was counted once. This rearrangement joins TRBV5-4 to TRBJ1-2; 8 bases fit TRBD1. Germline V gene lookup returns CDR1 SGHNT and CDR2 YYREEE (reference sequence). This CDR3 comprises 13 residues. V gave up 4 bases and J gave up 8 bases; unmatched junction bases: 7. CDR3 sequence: CASSHDRGYGYTF. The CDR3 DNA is TGTGCCAGCAGCCACGACAGGGGATACGGCTACACCTTC.

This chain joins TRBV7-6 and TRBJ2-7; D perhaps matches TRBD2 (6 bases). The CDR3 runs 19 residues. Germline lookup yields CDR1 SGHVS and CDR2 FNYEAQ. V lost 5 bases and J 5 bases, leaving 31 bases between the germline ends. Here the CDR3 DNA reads TGTGCCAGCAGCCCCTGGAGAGGACTACCCTCTAAGCTTGCCAACGAGCAGTACTTC. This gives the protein CASSPWRGLPSKLANEQYF.

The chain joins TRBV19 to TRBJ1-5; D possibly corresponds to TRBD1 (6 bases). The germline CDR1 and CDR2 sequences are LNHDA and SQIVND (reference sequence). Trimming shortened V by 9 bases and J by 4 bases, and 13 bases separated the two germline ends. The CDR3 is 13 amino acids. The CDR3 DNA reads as TGTGCCAGCCAGGGGAGTGGTAATCAGCCCCAGCATTTT. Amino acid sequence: CASQGSGNQPQHF.

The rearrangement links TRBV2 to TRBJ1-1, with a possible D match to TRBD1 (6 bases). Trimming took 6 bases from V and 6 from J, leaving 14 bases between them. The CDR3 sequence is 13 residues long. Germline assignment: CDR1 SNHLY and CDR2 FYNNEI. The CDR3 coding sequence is TGTGCCAGCAGGGAGACAGGATTCCCTGAAGCTTTCTTT. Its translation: CASRETGFPEAFF.

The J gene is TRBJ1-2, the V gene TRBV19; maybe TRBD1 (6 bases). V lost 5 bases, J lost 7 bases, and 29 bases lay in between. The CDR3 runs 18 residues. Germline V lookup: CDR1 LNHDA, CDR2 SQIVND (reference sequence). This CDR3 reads CASSPHPGHFFFGIGYTF. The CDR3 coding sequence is TGTGCCAGTAGTCCCCATCCGGGACATTTCTTTTTTGGTATTGGCTACACCTTC.

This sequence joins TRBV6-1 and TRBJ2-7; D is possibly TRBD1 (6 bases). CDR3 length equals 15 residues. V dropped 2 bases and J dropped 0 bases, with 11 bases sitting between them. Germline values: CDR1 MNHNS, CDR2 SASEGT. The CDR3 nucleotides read TGTGCCAGCAGTGAAACGACAGGACACTCCTACGAGCAGTACTTC. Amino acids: CASSETTGHSYEQYF.

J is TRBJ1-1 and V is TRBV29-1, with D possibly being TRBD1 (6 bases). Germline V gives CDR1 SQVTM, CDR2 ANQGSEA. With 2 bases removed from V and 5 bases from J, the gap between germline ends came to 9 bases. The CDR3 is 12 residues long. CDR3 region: CSVELGQTEAFF. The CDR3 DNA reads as TGCAGCGTTGAACTTGGACAGACTGAAGCTTTCTTT.

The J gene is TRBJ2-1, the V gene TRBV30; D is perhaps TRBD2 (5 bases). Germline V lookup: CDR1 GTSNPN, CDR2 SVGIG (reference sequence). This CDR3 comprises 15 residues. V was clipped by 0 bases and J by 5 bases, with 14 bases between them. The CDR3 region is CAWSVGRRSNNEQFF. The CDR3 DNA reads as TGTGCCTGGAGTGTAGGCAGGAGGTCTAACAATGAGCAGTTCTTC.